This record looks at one T cell receptor beta chain sequence and its context. This entry comes from a study of cytomegalovirus exposure and HLA in healthy donors. Overall study context: Assignment to the Caucasian-associated ancestry cluster applied to roughly 80% of the approximately 420 genotyped donors.

Germline values: CDR1 GTSNPN, CDR2 SVGIG (reference sequence). This CDR3 is built from 11 residues. PCR was performed using 60 Vbeta and 13 Jbeta primers. Generated by immunoSEQ multiplex PCR, the TCRdb table keeps only in-frame clones and is missing some. The sample includes some 150,000 clones, 70% to 80% of them seen just once. This chain uses TRBV30 with TRBJ2-5; D call uncertain. The closer fit of TRBJ2-7 to the DNA end suggests the J call may be wrong. Sequences were obtained from PBMCs. The origin of this receptor is a man aged 25-45 years in good health and CMV-seronegative. CDR3 bases: TGTGCCTGGAGTGATTCCTACGAGCAGTACTTC. It is translated as CAWSDSYEQYF.